Sequencing of this T cell receptor (beta chain) was carried out in a study of T cell responses to AZD1222 COVID-19 vaccine. Study-level findings and limits: Researchers took repertoire samples only after the peak T cell response had come.

In the case of this clone: The antigen remains undetermined.

Profiled with immunoSEQ multiplex PCR; TCRdb holds only in-frame clones, not every one. The sample has approximately 110,000 clones, around 85% seen once. The sequencing used peripheral blood, collected on day 0 of AZD1222 vaccination. The receptor was derived from an adult in good health.

CDR3: CASSPTYDTEAFF. In nucleotides, the CDR3 is TGTGCCAGCTCACCCACTTACGACACTGAAGCTTTCTTT. The genes are TRBV18 and TRBJ1-1, with D unresolved. Germline CDR1 and CDR2: KGHSH and LQKENI. The length of the CDR3 is 13 residues. V lost 3 bases and J lost 3, with 8 bases in between.